A single sample is the source of the 11 T cell receptor beta chains below, sequenced in a study of molecular identifiers for immune sequencing clone quantification. TCRdb called the PCR reads again in MiXCR, with one record for every CDR3 protein. The repertoire holds roughly 300,000 distinct CDR3 sequences, with roughly 24% as singletons. Material for sequencing was naive CD8+ T cells from blood, with Jurkat cell RNA spiked in. The subset denotes: FACS-sorted CD8+CD4-CCR7+CD45RA+ naive T cells. Receptors were obtained from a human donor in good health. Some libraries in this study had Jurkat cell RNA spiked in.

This clonotype was seen more than once but under ten times. The CDR3 region has the DNA TGTGCCAGCAGCTCCGTGTCACCTGGAGGCGGCGAGCAGTACTTC. Residues: CASSSVSPGGGEQYF. V and J are TRBV7-9 and TRBJ2-7, with TRBD2 as a possible D gene (5 bases). This CDR3 is built from 15 residues. Trimming took 4 bases from V and 6 from J, leaving 19 bases between them. Germline CDR1 and CDR2: SEHNR and FQNEAQ (reference sequence). The full variable domain, with the rest looked up from reference TRBV7-9 and TRBJ2-7, is DTGVSQNPRHKITKRGQNVTFRCDPISEHNRLYWYRQTLGQGPEFLTYFQNEAQLEKSRLLSDRFSAERPKGSFSTLEIQRTEQGDSAMYLCASSSVSPGGGEQYFGPGTRLTVT.

This clonotype showed up many times. The genes are TRBV9 and TRBJ2-5, with 10 positions matching TRBD1. The CDR3 is made up of 16 amino acids. The germline V gene encodes CDR1 SGDLS and CDR2 YYNGEE. Trimming took 3 bases from V and 0 from J; bases not matched to a gene: 5. CDR3 nucleotides: TGTGCCAGCAGCGCGTTGGACAGGGGGTACCAAGAGACCCAGTACTTC. Its protein product is CASSALDRGYQETQYF. Using reference TRBV9 and TRBJ2-5 for the parts outside the CDR3, the full variable domain is DSGVTQTPKHLITATGQRVTLRCSPRSGDLSVYWYQQSLDQGLQFLIQYYNGEERAKGNILERFSAQQFPDLHSELNLSSLELGDSALYFCASSALDRGYQETQYFGPGTRLLVL.

Note on this clonotype: Being one base from a much bigger clone, this may be a read error. The rearrangement uses TRBV6-5 and TRBJ2-2; unclear D gene. Germline V gene sequence: CDR1 MNHEY, CDR2 SVGAGI. There are 13 residues in the CDR3. Trimming took 0 bases from V and 6 from J, leaving 5 bases between them. CDR3 sequence (DNA): TGTGCCAGCAGTTACTCGGCTTCCGGGGAGCTGTTTTTT. This sequence encodes CASSYSASGELFF.

In regard to this clonotype: A clone one base away is much larger, so this may be a read error. This sequence joins TRBV6-2 or TRBV6-3 and TRBJ1-1; D is unresolved. The CDR3 length is 16 residues. The germline V gene has CDR1 MNHEY and CDR2 SVGEGT. For the CDR3, the DNA is TGTGTCAGCAGTTACTCGACCTACAGACCGAACACTGAAGCTTTCTTT. Translation gives CVSSYSTYRPNTEAFF.

In the case of this clonotype: A clone one base away is much larger, so this may be a read error. The V gene is TRBV7-2, the J gene TRBJ1-1; tentatively, D is TRBD1 (5 bases). The CDR3 is 12 residues long. Per germline, CDR1 SGHTA and CDR2 FQGNSA. The CDR3 here is CASSLGRAEALF. The CDR3 DNA sequence: TGTGCCAGCAGCTTAGGCAGGGCTGAAGCTTTGTTT.

A note on this clonotype: A much bigger clone sits one base away, suggesting this may be a read error. The chain links TRBV7-6 to TRBJ1-5; D not resolved. Germline assignment: CDR1 SGHVS and CDR2 FNYEAQ. The CDR3 loop spans 15 amino acids. Here the CDR3 DNA reads TGTGCCAGCAGCTTACAGGAAAATAGCAATCAGCCCCAGCGTTTT. Its protein product is CASSLQENSNQPQRF.

This clonotype was seen only a few times. The chain joins TRBV3-1 to TRBJ1-1; 7 nucleotides line up with TRBD1. Trimming at V came to 4 bases and at J to 0 bases, leaving 8 bases not matched to a gene. The CDR3 loop spans 16 amino acids. Per the germline V gene, CDR1 is LGHDT and CDR2 is YNNKEL (reference sequence). CDR3 amino acids: CASSPATGYMNTEAFF. The DNA of the CDR3 is TGTGCCAGCAGCCCCGCGACAGGGTACATGAACACTGAAGCTTTCTTT. Filled out from reference TRBV3-1 and TRBJ1-1, the complete variable domain reads DTAVSQTPKYLVTQMGNDKSIKCEQNLGHDTMYWYKQDSKKFLKIMFSYNNKELIINETVPNRFSPKSPDKAHLNLHINSLELGDSAVYFCASSPATGYMNTEAFFGQGTRLTVV.

This clonotype showed up many times. The V and J genes are TRBV28 and TRBJ1-4; D is unresolved. This CDR3 is 11 amino acids long. The germline gives CDR1 MDHEN, CDR2 SYDVKM. V shed 4 bases and J shed 7 bases, with 4 bases lying between them. The DNA of the CDR3 is TGTGCCAGCAGTTACGGTGAAAAACTGTTTTTT. It translates to CASSYGEKLFF.

This clonotype was seen repeatedly, ten times or more. The rearrangement links TRBV5-1 to TRBJ2-7; 12 bases map to TRBD2. Germline V lookup: CDR1 SGHRS, CDR2 YFSETQ. V shed 3 bases, J shed 3 bases, and the junction held 1 base outside the gene matches. This CDR3 comprises 14 residues. The CDR3 DNA is TGCGCCAGCAGCTGGACTAGCGGGAACTACGAGCAGTACTTC. Residues: CASSWTSGNYEQYF.

This clonotype was seen a few times. The rearrangement uses TRBV7-9 and TRBJ2-7; TRBD1 agrees at 8 bases. The germline gives CDR1 SEHNR, CDR2 FQNEAQ (reference sequence). The J segment lost 2 bases and the V segment lost 4 bases, leaving 7 bases of the junction unmatched. The CDR3 is made up of 15 amino acids. The CDR3 DNA is TGTGCCAGCAGCTCTTTCGGGACAGGCGCCTACGAGCAGTACTTC. It translates to CASSSFGTGAYEQYF.

This clonotype turned up a few times. A junction boundary mismatches the germline segment, possibly from a read error. The V call is TRBV2, the J call TRBJ2-2; tentative D call: TRBD2 (6 bases). Germline V gives CDR1 SNHLY, CDR2 FYNNEI. The length of the CDR3 is 12 residues. The CDR3 here is CASIGGAGELSF. Written as DNA, the CDR3 is TGTGCCAGCATCGGGGGTGCCGGGGAGCTGTCTTTT.